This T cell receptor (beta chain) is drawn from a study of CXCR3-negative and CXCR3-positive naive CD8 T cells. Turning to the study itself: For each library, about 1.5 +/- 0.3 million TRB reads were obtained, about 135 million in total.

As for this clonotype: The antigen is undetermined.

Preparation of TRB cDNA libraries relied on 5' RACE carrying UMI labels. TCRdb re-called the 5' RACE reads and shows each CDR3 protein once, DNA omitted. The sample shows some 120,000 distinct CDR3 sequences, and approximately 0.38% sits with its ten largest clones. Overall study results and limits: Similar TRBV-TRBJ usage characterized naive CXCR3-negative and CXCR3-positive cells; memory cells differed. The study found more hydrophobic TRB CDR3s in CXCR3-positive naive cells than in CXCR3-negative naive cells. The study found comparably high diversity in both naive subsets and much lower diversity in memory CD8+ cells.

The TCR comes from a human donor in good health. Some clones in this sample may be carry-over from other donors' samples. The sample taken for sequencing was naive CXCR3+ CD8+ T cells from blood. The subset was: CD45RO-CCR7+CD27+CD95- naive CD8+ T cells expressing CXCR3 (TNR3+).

The CDR3 spells CASRPSGTEGNEQFF. The chain couples TRBV11-2 to TRBJ2-1; absent DNA, TCRdb's TRBD2 call cannot be checked. Looked up from germline, CDR1 is SGHAT and CDR2 is FQNNGV. This CDR3 is built from 15 residues.